This T cell receptor (beta chain) was sequenced during a study of T cell responses to AZD1222 COVID-19 vaccine. Some clones are missing from TCRdb's copy, which holds only in-frame ones; the method was immunoSEQ multiplex PCR. This table has some 170,000 clones, around 94% appearing once. J lost 1 base, V lost 7 bases, and 12 bases had no gene match. The length of the CDR3 is 16 residues. Germline V gene lookup returns CDR1 SNHLY and CDR2 FYNNEI. Study outcomes and limitations: The donor cohort was predominantly white British with a female majority, and clonal diversity may have been underestimated. Nearly half of unique spike-specific TCRs reportedly avoided B.1.351 and B.1.1.7 mutated regions. Only 5 to 7 individuals given AZD1222 were seropositive at baseline. Vaccine-related CD4 TCRs covered spike, predominating at 160-218 and 743-854.

In regard to this clone: The antigen is undetermined.

This specimen consisted of peripheral blood, obtained 28 days after the second AZD1222 dose. The chain combines TRBV2 with TRBJ1-1; 7 positions agree with TRBD1. The TCR sequence derives from an adult who received the AZD1222 COVID-19 vaccine. The CDR3 DNA sequence: TGTGCCAGCATGGATAGGGACAGCCAAAGGAACACTGAAGCTTTCTTT. Residues: CASMDRDSQRNTEAFF.